This T cell receptor beta chain was sequenced during a study of CD8+CD57+ T cells in acquired aplastic anemia. Turning to the study itself: Sorted CD4+ and CD8+ cells yielded DNA averaging roughly 3.3 ug.

With V trimmed by 3 bases and J by 2 bases, 9 bases remained unmatched. This CDR3 has 16 residues. Germline V lookup: CDR1 DFQATT, CDR2 SNEGSKA (reference sequence). Genomic DNA acted as the template from which TCR beta VDJ combination and CDR3 sequence profiling were carried out. TCRdb processed the reads anew with MiXCR; each CDR3 protein has one entry. The repertoire has just over 200,000 distinct CDR3 sequences, 60% to 80% of them found once; the top ten carry about 60%. This clonotype was recorded only once. For sequencing, patients were chosen who had shown expansion of CD8+CD57+ cells by flow cytometry.

This clonotype was obtained from a human donor with aplastic anemia. Sequencing was performed on sorted CD4+, CD8+, or CD8+CD57+ T cells (not recorded which) from PBMCs. The gene calls are TRBV20-1 and TRBJ2-7; 11 bases fit TRBD1. CDR3 protein: CSARECSGQGAYEQYF. The DNA for the CDR3 is TGCAGTGCTAGGGAATGTTCGGGACAGGGGGCCTACGAGCAGTACTTC.